The following is a T cell receptor (beta chain) sequence with its context. This specimen comes from a study of T cell changes during pregnancy in multiple sclerosis. The data were produced by immunoSEQ multiplex PCR, yet TCRdb's version contains in-frame clones alone and is incomplete. Of about 93,000 clones listed, 85% to 95% are singletons. In germline, CDR1 is LNHNV, CDR2 YYDKDF (reference sequence). The CDR3 has 13 residues. Trimming left V 0 bases short and J 4 bases short, with 7 bases between. The sequences come from peripheral blood, collected after pregnancy. V is TRBV15 and J is TRBJ2-7; a weak D match, TRBD1 (6 bases). The source is a female donor with multiple sclerosis, enrolled in a pregnancy study. The CDR3 bases are TGTGCCACCAGCAGAGATAGGGGGTACGAGCAGTACTTC. It is translated as CATSRDRGYEQYF.